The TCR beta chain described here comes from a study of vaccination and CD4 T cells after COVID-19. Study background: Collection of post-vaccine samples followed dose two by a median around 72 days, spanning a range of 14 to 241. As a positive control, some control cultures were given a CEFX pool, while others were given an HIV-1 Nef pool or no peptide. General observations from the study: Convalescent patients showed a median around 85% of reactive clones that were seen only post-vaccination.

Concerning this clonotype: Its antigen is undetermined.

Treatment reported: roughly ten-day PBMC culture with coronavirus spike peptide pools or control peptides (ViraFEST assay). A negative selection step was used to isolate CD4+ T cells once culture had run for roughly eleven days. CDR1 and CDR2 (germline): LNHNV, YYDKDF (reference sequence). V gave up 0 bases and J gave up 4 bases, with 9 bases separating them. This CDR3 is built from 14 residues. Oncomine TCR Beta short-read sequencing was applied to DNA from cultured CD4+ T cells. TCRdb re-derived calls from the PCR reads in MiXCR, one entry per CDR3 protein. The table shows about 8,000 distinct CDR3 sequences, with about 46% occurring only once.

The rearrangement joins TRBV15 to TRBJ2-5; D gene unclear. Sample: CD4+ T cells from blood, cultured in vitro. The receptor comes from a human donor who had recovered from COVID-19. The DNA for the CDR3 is TGTGCCACCAGCAGAGATTTGGTGGCAGAGACCCAGTACTTC. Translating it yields CATSRDLVAETQYF.